This is a list of T cell receptor beta chains from one sample in a study of CD8+CD57+ T cells in acquired aplastic anemia. In TCRdb, the reads were re-called with MiXCR into one record per CDR3 protein. Of roughly 170,000 distinct CDR3 sequences in the sample, around 60% were seen once. The sample taken for sequencing was sorted CD4+, CD8+, or CD8+CD57+ T cells (not recorded which) from PBMCs. The origin of the receptors is a human donor in good health. Both conserved end residues are part of each CDR3. The D gene is left open where the match is weak. The size of a clone is reported for some rows only, either as once, few or many, or as a class for expanded clones.

D: .
V: TRBV2
size: .
J: TRBJ1-2
CDR3: CASSAGLYGYTF
DNA: TGTGCCAGCAGTGCAGGGCTCTATGGCTACACCTTC

D: .
V: TRBV7-9
size: few
J: TRBJ1-6
CDR3: CASSLGTSPGINSPLHF
DNA: TGTGCCAGCAGCCTAGGGACATCCCCCGGGATTAATTCACCCCTCCACTTT

D: TRBD1
V: TRBV20-1
size: .
J: TRBJ2-7
CDR3: CSARDGQGFHEQYF
DNA: TGCAGTGCTAGAGACGGACAGGGATTTCACGAGCAGTACTTC

D: .
V: TRBV9
size: many
J: TRBJ2-1
CDR3: CASSQGWDEQFF
DNA: TGTGCCAGCAGCCAAGGGTGGGATGAGCAGTTCTTC

D: .
V: TRBV6-4
size: .
J: TRBJ1-1
CDR3: CASSDMVVDMNTEAFF
DNA: TGTGCCAGCAGTGACATGGTCGTAGATATGAACACTGAAGCTTTCTTT

D: TRBD2
V: TRBV20-1
size: few
J: TRBJ2-3
CDR3: CSAISGTSGSSYTDTQYF
DNA: TGCAGTGCTATCAGCGGGACTAGCGGGAGCTCCTACACAGATACGCAGTATTTT

D: .
V: TRBV6-2/TRBV6-3
size: .
J: TRBJ1-1
CDR3: CASSYSLDSMNTEAFF
DNA: TGTGCCAGCAGTTACTCGCTGGACAGTATGAACACTGAAGCTTTCTTT

D: .
V: TRBV5-1
size: .
J: TRBJ2-5
CDR3: CASSVSGLRETQYF
DNA: TGCGCCAGCAGCGTGTCGGGACTGAGGGAGACCCAGTACTTC

D: TRBD1
V: TRBV7-9
size: .
J: TRBJ1-5
CDR3: CASSRQGYSNQPQHF
DNA: TGTGCCAGCAGCCGACAGGGGTATAGCAATCAGCCCCAGCATTTT

D: .
V: TRBV10-3
size: .
J: TRBJ1-3
CDR3: CAISDDGRGNTIYF
DNA: TGTGCCATCAGTGATGATGGGAGAGGAAACACCATATATTTT

D: .
V: TRBV9
size: few
J: TRBJ1-6
CDR3: CASSVGPRGSPLHF
DNA: TGTGCCAGCAGCGTAGGTCCCAGGGGTTCACCCCTCCACTTT

D: .
V: TRBV6-5
size: many
J: TRBJ2-6
CDR3: CASRLVSGYSGANVLTF
DNA: TGTGCCAGCAGACTCGTTTCCGGGTACTCTGGGGCCAACGTCCTGACTTTC

D: .
V: TRBV5-1
size: few
J: TRBJ2-3
CDR3: CASSLGASITDTQYF
DNA: TGCGCCAGCAGCTTGGGGGCTAGCATCACAGATACGCAGTATTTT

D: TRBD1
V: TRBV12-3/TRBV12-4
size: .
J: TRBJ1-5
CDR3: CASSLQGGGQPQHF
DNA: TGTGCCAGCAGTTTGCAAGGGGGCGGGCAGCCCCAGCATTTT

D: TRBD1
V: TRBV19
size: many
J: TRBJ2-7
CDR3: CASSPGTGGYEQYF
DNA: TGTGCCAGTAGTCCCGGGACAGGGGGCTACGAGCAGTACTTC

D: .
V: TRBV10-3
size: .
J: TRBJ2-5
CDR3: CAISATSKETQYF
DNA: TGTGCCATCAGTGCAACGTCGAAAGAGACCCAGTACTTC

D: .
V: TRBV24-1
size: .
J: TRBJ2-3
CDR3: CATSGGGWDTQYF
DNA: TGTGCCACCAGTGGTGGGGGATGGGATACGCAGTATTTT

D: TRBD2
V: TRBV9
size: .
J: TRBJ2-7
CDR3: CASSAMTSGSYEQYF
DNA: TGTGCCAGCAGCGCCATGACTAGCGGGAGCTACGAGCAGTACTTC

D: .
V: TRBV20-1
size: many
J: TRBJ1-1
CDR3: CSASRGGGRTEAFF
DNA: TGCAGTGCTTCCCGGGGGGGGGGAAGGACTGAAGCTTTCTTT

D: .
V: TRBV12-3/TRBV12-4
size: many
J: TRBJ1-3
CDR3: CASSSHRDPGNTIYF
DNA: TGTGCCAGCAGTTCTCACAGGGATCCTGGAAACACCATATATTTT

D: TRBD2
V: TRBV6-1
size: many
J: TRBJ2-5
CDR3: CASSSPILAGVGETQYF
DNA: TGTGCCAGCAGTTCCCCCATCCTAGCGGGAGTCGGGGAGACCCAGTACTTC

D: .
V: TRBV25-1
size: few
J: TRBJ1-2
CDR3: CASSEGGTLGANYGYTF
DNA: TGTGCCAGCAGTGAAGGGGGGACCCTTGGGGCTAACTATGGCTACACCTTC

D: TRBD1
V: TRBV2
size: .
J: TRBJ2-1
CDR3: CASSQQGALYNEQFF
DNA: TGTGCCAGCAGTCAGCAGGGGGCGCTCTACAATGAGCAGTTCTTC

D: .
V: TRBV6-4
size: .
J: TRBJ2-3
CDR3: CASSDSSGGAPDTQYF
DNA: TGTGCCAGCAGTGACTCGAGTGGGGGGGCCCCAGATACGCAGTATTTT

D: .
V: TRBV7-3
size: few
J: TRBJ1-2
CDR3: CASSPGEGTGYTF
DNA: TGTGCCAGCAGCCCGGGAGAAGGTACTGGCTACACCTTC

D: .
V: TRBV5-1
size: .
J: TRBJ2-5
CDR3: CASSDKTYGEQYF
DNA: TGCGCCAGCAGCGACAAGACTTACGGGGAGCAGTACTTC

D: TRBD1
V: TRBV19
size: .
J: TRBJ1-2
CDR3: CASSPLAPSDRGNYGYTF
DNA: TGTGCCAGTAGTCCGCTCGCTCCCTCGGACAGGGGGAACTATGGCTACACCTTC

D: TRBD2
V: TRBV30
size: many
J: TRBJ2-5
CDR3: CAWETSGLETQYF
DNA: TGTGCCTGGGAGACTAGCGGCCTAGAGACCCAGTACTTC

D: TRBD1
V: TRBV12-3/TRBV12-4
size: .
J: TRBJ2-7
CDR3: CASTRGTGLHEQYF
DNA: TGTGCCAGCACCCGCGGGACAGGGTTGCACGAGCAGTACTTC

D: .
V: TRBV7-9
size: .
J: TRBJ1-5
CDR3: CASSLAVPFSQPQHF
DNA: TGTGCCAGCAGCTTAGCGGTGCCCTTCAGTCAGCCCCAGCATTTT

D: .
V: TRBV7-8
size: many
J: TRBJ2-1
CDR3: CASSSALGNEQFF
DNA: TGTGCCAGCAGCAGCGCCCTAGGAAATGAGCAGTTCTTC

D: .
V: TRBV4-3
size: .
J: TRBJ1-1
CDR3: CASSVRRATEAFF
DNA: TGCGCCAGCAGCGTTCGGCGAGCCACTGAAGCTTTCTTT

D: .
V: TRBV9
size: many
J: TRBJ2-1
CDR3: CASSVAKDLLGANEQFF
DNA: TGTGCCAGCAGCGTAGCTAAGGACCTCTTAGGAGCCAATGAGCAGTTCTTC

D: .
V: TRBV6-5
size: .
J: TRBJ2-7
CDR3: CASSYLTGHEQYF
DNA: TGTGCCAGCAGTTACCTCACAGGCCACGAGCAGTACTTC

D: TRBD1
V: TRBV2
size: few
J: TRBJ1-4
CDR3: CASTYSTGLGEKLFF
DNA: TGTGCCAGCACCTATTCGACAGGGCTTGGCGAAAAACTGTTTTTT

D: TRBD1
V: TRBV7-3
size: .
J: TRBJ2-1
CDR3: CASSLTQGETIEQFF
DNA: TGTGCCAGCAGCTTAACGCAGGGGGAGACAATTGAGCAGTTCTTC

D: .
V: TRBV7-2
size: .
J: TRBJ2-5
CDR3: CASSLTRHRQETQYF
DNA: TGTGCCAGCAGCTTAACTCGGCATCGGCAAGAGACCCAGTACTTC

D: .
V: TRBV24-1
size: many
J: TRBJ1-2
CDR3: CATSATGTSNYGYTF
DNA: TGTGCCACCAGTGCGACCGGGACAAGTAACTATGGCTACACCTTC

D: .
V: TRBV9
size: .
J: TRBJ2-3
CDR3: CASSVQDTSTDTQYF
DNA: TGTGCCAGCAGCGTTCAGGACACAAGCACAGATACGCAGTATTTT

D: TRBD2
V: TRBV24-1
size: .
J: TRBJ2-1
CDR3: CATRRAGETNEQFF
DNA: TGTGCCACCAGACGGGCGGGAGAAACGAATGAGCAGTTCTTC

D: TRBD2
V: TRBV5-4
size: .
J: TRBJ2-1
CDR3: CASSGFTSGAYNEQFF
DNA: TGTGCCAGCAGCGGCTTTACTAGCGGGGCGTACAATGAGCAGTTCTTC

D: .
V: TRBV28
size: .
J: TRBJ1-1
CDR3: CASTLGDTEAFF
DNA: TGTGCCAGCACCTTAGGGGACACTGAAGCTTTCTTT

D: TRBD2
V: TRBV7-9
size: .
J: TRBJ2-3
CDR3: CASSRPGGGASDTQYF
DNA: TGTGCCAGCAGCCGTCCGGGCGGGGGGGCATCAGATACGCAGTATTTT

D: .
V: TRBV2
size: .
J: TRBJ1-6
CDR3: CASSVQVGSPLHF
DNA: TGTGCCAGCAGCGTCCAGGTCGGTTCACCCCTCCACTTT

D: .
V: TRBV29-1
size: .
J: TRBJ2-7
CDR3: CSVEDLEGSEQYF
DNA: TGCAGCGTTGAAGATCTTGAGGGGTCCGAGCAGTACTTC

D: .
V: TRBV19
size: .
J: TRBJ2-2
CDR3: CASRAGFGDEQYFGELFF
DNA: .

D: .
V: TRBV2
size: many
J: TRBJ1-5
CDR3: CASSASSSNQPQHF
DNA: TGTGCCAGCAGCGCAAGTAGTAGCAATCAGCCCCAGCATTTT

D: .
V: TRBV12-5
size: .
J: TRBJ1-2
CDR3: CASSSDGPVSYGYTF
DNA: TGTGCCAGCAGTTCAGACGGTCCCGTTAGCTATGGCTACACCTTC

D: .
V: TRBV6-1
size: many
J: TRBJ1-1
CDR3: CASNRVMNTEAFF
DNA: TGTGCCAGCAACAGGGTTATGAACACTGAAGCTTTCTTT